This T cell receptor (beta chain) is from a study of CD8+ T cells in alopecia areata (dated by TCRdb to the late 2010s). With regard to the full study: Treated patients were enrolled in an open-label pilot trial of oral tofacitinib at 5 to 10 mg twice daily for moderate-to-severe alopecia areata. The study used high-throughput TCRbeta sequencing to examine T cell clonal expansion in alopecia areata, in both the C3H/HeJ mouse model and human patients. The RNA source kit depended on sample type: the PAXgene miRNA kit for fixed scalp, the miRNeasy kit for PBMCs, and the RNeasy kit for mouse skin. Patients stayed on tofacitinib for 6 to 18 months and then had 6 months of follow-up off drug so that delayed response and recurrence could be assessed. TCRbeta CDR3 regions were amplified by immunoSEQ multiplex PCR with 35 Vbeta forward and 13 Jbeta reverse primers. On the human side, TCRbeta sequencing was run on scalp tissue and on sorted CD4+ and CD8+ peripheral blood T cells from healthy controls and from alopecia areata patients with either patchy or totalis/universalis disease. Biopsies were taken from tofacitinib-treated patients at baseline and at 4 and 24 weeks of treatment, and a later scalp biopsy was taken in several of the tofacitinib-treated patients. Scalp clonality was compared among normal scalp (n=4), patchy alopecia areata scalp (n=8), and alopecia totalis/universalis scalp (n=8).

CDR1 is given as GTSNPN and CDR2 as SVGIG, both from the germline V gene (reference sequence). From cysteine to phenylalanine, the CDR3 is 14 amino acids long. Just CDR3 DNA is preserved here, 42 bases in frame from base 1. The junction shows trimming of 3 bases on V and 5 bases on J, plus 16 bases between the germline ends. Overall study outcomes, separate from this receptor: TCR sequences shared between patients were less clear than in mice, possibly partly because of HLA diversity in the patient population. Unlike mouse skin, where gammadelta T cells dominate, normal human skin contains resident alphabeta T cells that get sequenced too, which complicates analysis of the scalp TCR repertoire. Higher clonality and more expanded CD8+ clones were observed in lesional scalp than in normal scalp, particularly in alopecia totalis/universalis, a finding suggestive of antigenic drive.

Library preparation employed the immunoSEQ multiplex PCR assay. RNA was extracted from all samples and reverse transcribed into cDNA as template for TCR sequencing. SuperScript III was used to make first-strand cDNA, primed with a 2:1 mix of oligo-dT and random hexamers. A synthetic immune receptor repertoire was used to assess amplification bias, and residual bias was removed computationally. On the authors' methods: Raw reads were preprocessed for error removal, and CDR3 was defined according to IMGT conventions as running from the conserved cysteine to phenylalanine. Clonality was computed by normalizing Shannon entropy by log2 of the number of productive unique TCRs and subtracting the result from 1. Whether scalp clones were CD4 or CD8 was inferred by matching scalp TCRbeta sequences against CD4 and CD8 repertoires sorted from blood. What TCRdb holds here is the immuneACCESS table cut down to in-frame rearrangements. Part of the clones is not present; checked against another copy, under half of the missing clones reflect an unresolved V gene, and the others are unexplained. V and J calls and clone size come straight from that table; D and trimming were deduced from the DNA. Across this sample there are 150,000 or so clones, with about 47% seen only once. The biggest ten clones account for 18% of the sample.

As concerns this clone: The antigen this receptor binds is unknown. Per-base qualities were not stored, and no clone one base away is much larger.

The time point tag for this specimen amounts to: baseline before oral tofacitinib. From alopecia areata patients, peripheral blood was collected along with lesional scalp punch biopsies. PBMCs were separated by density centrifugation and stained for CD3, CD4 and CD8, after which CD4+ and CD8+ T cells were sorted on a FACSAria. The clonotype comes from a human donor with alopecia areata. In this chain, TRBV30 is recombined with TRBJ1-2; TRBD1 is a weak D gene call, 6 bases matching. The sample consisted of CD8+ T cells sorted from blood, taken at week 0. The DNA reads as follows: TGTGCCTGGAGCCGGGGGGGCAGGGTATATGGCTACACCTTC. The encoded protein is CAWSRGGRVYGYTF.